Each of the 20 T cell receptor beta chains below was sequenced from the same sample in a study of shared clonotypes between healthy human individuals. Sequenced by immunoSEQ multiplex PCR; TCRdb stores in-frame clones only, minus some. The table records 2,500,000 or so clones, around 93% of them present only once. Sequencing was done on a sample of naive CD4+ T cells from PBMCs. The subset here: CD45RA+ positively selected. The receptor source for this set is a young man in good health. Some clones in this sample may be carry-over from other donors' samples.

This clone was picked up a small number of times. The chain uses TRBV5-1 and TRBJ2-2; D gene uncertain. Germline assignment: CDR1 SGHRS and CDR2 YFSETQ. This CDR3 is 15 amino acids long. Trimming cost V 0 bases and J 2 bases, with 8 bases left between them. CDR3 coding DNA: TGCGCCAGCAGCTTGGACAAGCTAAACACCGGGGAGCTGTTTTTT. Translated: CASSLDKLNTGELFF.

The chain combines TRBV28 with TRBJ2-7; no reliable D call. Germline CDR1 reads MDHEN; CDR2 reads SYDVKM. V was shortened by 7 bases and J by 3 bases, with 22 bases between the two germline ends. The CDR3 length is 16 residues. The CDR3 sequence is CASNIRAGFLSYEQYF. In DNA form, the CDR3 reads TGTGCCAGCAACATTAGGGCAGGTTTTTTAAGCTACGAGCAGTACTTC.

The chain employs TRBV6-1 and TRBJ2-7, with 8 bases identical to TRBD2. V lost 4 bases and J lost 1; bases outside the gene matches: 9. This CDR3 has 16 residues. Germline V gene data show CDR1 as MNHNS and CDR2 as SASEGT. The CDR3 region is CASSGTSGLTSYEQYF. The CDR3 nucleotides read TGTGCCAGCAGTGGTACTAGCGGTCTCACTTCCTACGAGCAGTACTTC.

The chain links TRBV7-2 to TRBJ2-6; D is unresolved. From germline, CDR1 is SGHTA and CDR2 FQGNSA. The length of the CDR3 is 12 residues. The V end was cut by 10 bases, the J end by 0 bases, with 4 bases between. The CDR3 coding sequence is TGTGCCACCACCTCTGGGGCCAACGTCCTGACTTTC. This gives the protein CATTSGANVLTF.

The rearrangement joins TRBV11-3 to TRBJ2-7, with 7 bases that match TRBD1. CDR1 and CDR2 (germline): SGHNT, YENEEA. CDR3 length: 13 residues. The trim removed 8 bases at V and 3 bases at J, leaving 7 bases unmatched. CDR3 protein: CASGKGQSYEQYF. The CDR3 DNA sequence: TGTGCCAGCGGCAAGGGACAGAGCTACGAGCAGTACTTC.

The chain joins TRBV5-1 to TRBJ2-5, with D tentatively TRBD2 (6 bases). CDR3 length: 16 amino acids. The ends were cut back, 0 bases at V and 5 bases at J, with 17 bases in the middle. The germline V gene encodes CDR1 SGHRS and CDR2 YFSETQ. The CDR3 coding sequence is TGCGCCAGCAGCTTGGAAGGGACTCTCGGACGGGAGACCCAGTACTTC. Its protein product is CASSLEGTLGRETQYF.

This clone came up once. V gene TRBV18 combines with J gene TRBJ1-2; D gene uncertain. From germline, CDR1 is KGHSH and CDR2 LQKENI. There are 13 residues in the CDR3. V lost 3 bases to trimming and J lost 7 bases, with 12 bases between them. The CDR3 nucleotides read TGTGCCAGCTCACCGGACCCCTTACGTGGCTACACCTTC. Translating gives CASSPDPLRGYTF.

This clone appeared a single time. The chain recombines TRBV18 with TRBJ2-2, with D unclear. Trimming took 3 bases from V and 5 from J, leaving 10 bases between them. The CDR3 length is 14 residues. Germline-derived CDR1 and CDR2 are KGHSH and LQKENI. DNA for the CDR3: TGTGCCAGCTCACCCGACCAGACGACCGGGGAGCTGTTTTTT. Protein product: CASSPDQTTGELFF.

The V and J genes are TRBV6-5 and TRBJ1-3; D is ambiguous. There are 14 residues in the CDR3. Germline V gene sequence: CDR1 MNHEY, CDR2 SVGAGI. Trimming shortened V by 7 bases and J by 0 bases, and 10 bases separated the two germline ends. The CDR3: CASTRSLSGNTIYF. DNA for the CDR3: TGTGCCAGCACCCGGTCCCTCTCTGGAAACACCATATATTTT.

The V call is TRBV6-1, the J call TRBJ2-5; 7 bases line up with TRBD2. Germline V gene data show CDR1 as MNHNS and CDR2 as SASEGT. With V trimmed by 10 bases and J by 4 bases, 3 bases remained unmatched. The CDR3 sequence is 11 residues long. CDR3 nucleotide sequence: TGTGCCACTAGCGGACGAGAGACCCAGTACTTC. Residues: CATSGRETQYF.

A note on this clone: Other DNA sequences within the sample encode an identical CDR3. The chain carries TRBV18 and TRBJ1-5; weak D call: TRBD1 (6 bases). CDR1 and CDR2 (germline): KGHSH, LQKENI. Deletions cut 2 bases from V and 9 bases from J, with 11 bases between. This CDR3 is 13 amino acids long. The CDR3 region is CASSPGGPGPQHF. CDR3 DNA sequence: TGTGCCAGCTCACCAGGGGGCCCAGGGCCCCAGCATTTT. Full variable domain (rest looked up from reference TRBV18 and TRBJ1-5): NAGVMQNPRHLVRRRGQEARLRCSPMKGHSHVYWYRQLPEEGLKFMVYLQKENIIDESGMPKERFSAEFPKEGPSILRIQQVVRGDSAAYFCASSPGGPGPQHFGDGTRLSIL.

In the case of this clone: Other DNA variants within this sample encode the same CDR3. V gene TRBV6-6 combines with J gene TRBJ2-2; D unclear. The germline gives CDR1 MNHNY, CDR2 SVGAGI (reference sequence). The CDR3 extends over 14 amino acids. The V gene lost 0 bases and the J gene lost 3 bases, with 5 bases spanning the gap. CDR3 nucleotides: TGTGCCAGCAGTTACTCGGCCGACACCGGGGAGCTGTTTTTT. Translating it yields CASSYSADTGELFF.

The CDR3 DNA sequence: TGCGCCAGCAGCTTGGCGTTGTCGGAAGAGACCCAGTACTTC. It translates to CASSLALSEETQYF. The rearrangement joins TRBV5-1 to TRBJ2-5; D not resolved. V shed 0 bases and J shed 3 bases, with 9 bases lying between them. CDR1 SGHRS and CDR2 YFSETQ come from the germline V gene. CDR3 length equals 14 residues.

V gene TRBV28 combines with J gene TRBJ2-5; D possibly uses TRBD1 or TRBD2 (7 bases each). Germline CDR1 MDHEN, CDR2 SYDVKM. Trimming removed 4 bases at V and 5 bases at J, with 11 bases between. The CDR3 runs to 13 residues. The CDR3 nucleotides are TGTGCCAGCAGTTCCAGGGGGGGGGAGACCCAGTACTTC. Amino acids: CASSSRGGETQYF.

The chain has TRBV28 and TRBJ1-4; D perhaps matches TRBD1 (5 bases). Germline CDR1 MDHEN, CDR2 SYDVKM. Trimming left V 7 bases short and J 7 bases short, with 19 bases between. The CDR3 sequence is 15 residues long. CDR3 DNA: TGTGCCAGCACCTCAAGGGGAAGGGGAGGTGAAAAACTGTTTTTT. Amino acids: CASTSRGRGGEKLFF.

About this clone itself: One junction end disagrees with the germline gene, perhaps due to a read error. CDR3 sequence: CASSYQGSALF. The DNA for the CDR3 is TGTGCCAGCAGTTACCAGGGATCCGCCCTGTTC. The rearrangement joins TRBV28 to TRBJ1-2; tentative D call: TRBD1 (5 bases). Germline V gene lookup returns CDR1 MDHEN and CDR2 SYDVKM. The CDR3 loop spans 11 amino acids.

V usage is TRBV6-1 and J usage is TRBJ1-4; D ambiguous. CDR1 is MNHNS and CDR2 is SASEGT in the germline V gene. V was trimmed by 8 bases and J by 8 bases, leaving 15 bases between them. The CDR3 extends over 13 amino acids. DNA of the CDR3: TGTGCCAGCCGGAAGCCCCAAGAGGAAAAACTGTTTTTT. Encoded protein: CASRKPQEEKLFF.

This rearrangement joins TRBV7-9 to TRBJ2-7, with D perhaps TRBD1 (6 bases). The CDR3 totals 13 residues. Germline values: CDR1 SEHNR, CDR2 FQNEAQ (reference sequence). The V gene lost 3 bases and the J gene lost 2 bases, with 8 bases spanning the gap. Here the CDR3 reads CASSFGTTYEQYF. The CDR3, as DNA: TGTGCCAGCAGCTTTGGGACAACCTACGAGCAGTACTTC.

This chain joins TRBV5-5 and TRBJ1-2, with D perhaps TRBD1 (5 bases). CDR3 length equals 16 residues. The ends were cut back, 1 base at V and 3 bases at J, with 16 bases in the middle. The germline gives CDR1 SGHKS, CDR2 YYEKEE (reference sequence). This chain's CDR3 is CASSLLFGGQDYGYTF. The CDR3 DNA sequence: TGTGCCAGCAGCTTGCTTTTTGGCGGACAAGACTATGGCTACACCTTC.

The chain has TRBV29-1 and TRBJ2-1; 8 bases match TRBD1. The CDR3 totals 17 residues. J lost 5 bases, V lost 4 bases, and 16 bases had no gene match. Germline V gene data show CDR1 as SQVTM and CDR2 as ANQGSEA. CDR3 amino acids: CSVGLPRWQGADNEQFF. The CDR3 coding sequence is TGCAGCGTTGGGTTACCGCGTTGGCAGGGGGCCGACAATGAGCAGTTCTTC.